This T cell receptor beta chain is from a study of blood T cell repertoires in COVID-19. Study background: Sample material is recorded as cDNA or gDNA derived from T cells, B-cell-depleted T cells, or PBMCs.

Germline V lookup: CDR1 SGHRS, CDR2 YFSETQ. Trimming shortened V by 0 bases and J by 4 bases, and 10 bases separated the two germline ends. The CDR3 covers 15 residues. Produced via immunoSEQ multiplex PCR; TCRdb's table is partial and in-frame only. The sample yields about 120,000 clones, 75% to 90% seen once. Input material: peripheral blood. The clonotype was recovered from a woman in her 70s with acute or convalescent COVID-19. This chain joins TRBV5-1 and TRBJ2-2; maybe TRBD1 (6 bases). The CDR3 region is CASSLGQAATGELFF. CDR3 sequence (DNA): TGCGCCAGCAGCTTGGGACAGGCTGCCACCGGGGAGCTGTTTTTT.